Below, 30 T cell receptor beta chains from the same sample are listed, as sequenced in a study of T cells expressing NK-cell markers. Each CDR3 protein gets one entry in TCRdb, which reprocessed the 5' RACE reads and gives no DNA. Its listing shows 200,000 to 300,000 distinct CDR3 sequences. Sequenced sample: blood T cells: a sorted CD56 or NKG2C T cell subset, CD4+ or CD8+ T cells, or bulk PBMC T cells (not recorded which). Receptors were obtained from a woman aged 18 to 69 in good health.

The chain carries TRBV20-1 and TRBJ2-1; TCRdb calls TRBD1, which cannot be checked without DNA. The CDR3 totals 14 residues. Germline-derived CDR1 and CDR2 are DFQATT and SNEGSKA (reference sequence). The CDR3 reads CSGSPGTGHNEQFF.

The chain combines TRBV2 with TRBJ2-4; the TRBD2 assignment by TCRdb is unverifiable without DNA. Germline CDR1 SNHLY, CDR2 FYNNEI. The CDR3 has 14 amino acids. The CDR3 region is CASSDPGLWNIQYF. The full variable domain, completed using reference TRBV2 and TRBJ2-4, is EPEVTQTPSHQVTQMGQEVILRCVPISNHLYFYWYRQILGQKVEFLVSFYNNEISEKSEIFDDQFSVERPDGSNFTLKIRSTKLEDSAMYFCASSDPGLWNIQYFGAGTRLSVL.

The chain joins TRBV12-3 or TRBV12-4 to TRBJ1-1. This CDR3 is built from 13 residues. This CDR3 is CASSPDGQREAFF.

The chain has TRBV7-8 and TRBJ2-3. CDR3 size: 15 residues. Germline lookup yields CDR1 SGHVS and CDR2 FQNEAQ. This CDR3 is CASSLYTSSTDTQYF. The full variable domain, in which reference TRBV7-8 and TRBJ2-3 provide the parts outside the CDR3, is GAGVSQSPRYKVAKRGQDVALRCDPISGHVSLFWYQQALGQGPEFLTYFQNEAQLDKSGLPSDRFFAERPEGSVSTLKIQRTQQEDSAVYLCASSLYTSSTDTQYFGPGTRLTVL.

This sequence joins TRBV12-3 or TRBV12-4 and TRBJ1-5. The CDR3 loop spans 16 amino acids. The chain's CDR3 is CASSFGQKNSNQPQHF.

The V and J genes are TRBV29-1 and TRBJ1-5. This CDR3 is built from 13 residues. Looked up from germline, CDR1 is SQVTM and CDR2 is ANQGSEA. The CDR3 here is CSASDASNQPQHF.

The genes are TRBV5-1 and TRBJ1-5; TCRdb's D gene call, TRBD1, goes unchecked for lack of DNA. The CDR3 runs 14 residues. The V gene's germline CDR1 is SGHRS and CDR2 YFSETQ. This CDR3 reads CASSSTAGGQPQHF. Looking up the rest from reference TRBV5-1 and TRBJ1-5 gives the full variable domain: KAGVTQTPRYLIKTRGQQVTLSCSPISGHRSVSWYQQTPGQGLQFLFEYFSETQRNKGNFPGRFSGRQFSNSRSEMNVSTLELGDSALYLCASSSTAGGQPQHFGDGTRLSIL.

The V call is TRBV6-5, the J call TRBJ2-5; TCRdb reports TRBD1, a call that lacks DNA to check it against. The CDR3 length is 16 residues. Germline CDR1 MNHEY, CDR2 SVGAGI. The CDR3 reads CASSYDRVGREETQYF.

The chain has TRBV12-3 or TRBV12-4 and TRBJ1-5; without DNA, the TCRdb call of TRBD1 cannot be checked. CDR3 length: 15 amino acids. CDR3 sequence: CASSRTGGNNQPQHF.

The V and J genes are TRBV6-5 and TRBJ2-3. This CDR3 region has 16 residues. Germline assignment: CDR1 MNHEY and CDR2 SVGAGI. The CDR3 is CASSYSGTSYTDTQYF.

The CDR3 region is CASSLTANGPGTQYF. The gene calls are TRBV4-3 and TRBJ2-5; TCRdb gives TRBD2 as the D gene, but with no DNA this cannot be confirmed. From germline, CDR1 is LGHNA and CDR2 YSLEER. The CDR3 has 15 residues.

The chain couples TRBV6-1 to TRBJ1-6. This CDR3 has 14 residues. In germline, CDR1 is MNHNS, CDR2 SASEGT. The CDR3 sequence is CASGETQTASPLHF.

The chain uses TRBV20-1 and TRBJ1-5. CDR3 size: 17 residues. Germline CDR1 DFQATT, CDR2 SNEGSKA (reference sequence). The chain's CDR3 is CSARDDTRLYSNQPQHF.

This chain links TRBV5-6 with TRBJ2-4; as DNA is missing, the TRBD1 call by TCRdb cannot be tested. The CDR3 has 15 amino acids. Looked up from germline, CDR1 is SGHDT and CDR2 is YYEEEE. CDR3 amino acids: CASRPYRVGKNIQYF. The variable domain in full, with the rest retrieved from reference TRBV5-6 and TRBJ2-4, is DAGVTQSPTHLIKTRGQQVTLRCSPKSGHDTVSWYQQALGQGPQFIFQYYEEEERQRGNFPDRFSGHQFPNYSSELNVNALLLGDSALYLCASRPYRVGKNIQYFGAGTRLSVL.

The gene calls are TRBV14 and TRBJ2-5; TCRdb outputs TRBD1, but without DNA this stays unchecked. Germline V gene sequence: CDR1 SGHDN, CDR2 FVKESK. This CDR3 spans 14 amino acids. CDR3 region: CASSQGQPGETQYF.

The chain has TRBV20-1 and TRBJ2-5; the D call of TRBD2 rests on TCRdb alone, since no DNA is present to check it. The CDR3 covers 13 residues. CDR1 and CDR2 from the germline V gene are DFQATT and SNEGSKA (reference sequence). The CDR3 spells CSARSSIKETQYF.

The genes are TRBV7-2 and TRBJ2-1; TCRdb selects TRBD2, and the lack of DNA leaves this call unchecked. Germline V lookup: CDR1 SGHTA, CDR2 FQGNSA. This CDR3 spans 14 amino acids. This chain's CDR3 is CASSLNNHAGGQFF. Full variable domain (rest looked up from reference TRBV7-2 and TRBJ2-1): GAGVSQSPSNKVTEKGKDVELRCDPISGHTALYWYRQSLGQGLEFLIYFQGNSAPDKSGLPSDRFSAERTGGSVSTLTIQRTQQEDSAVYLCASSLNNHAGGQFFGPGTRLTVL.

This rearrangement joins TRBV12-3 or TRBV12-4 to TRBJ1-1. The CDR3 runs to 14 residues. CDR3 in amino acids: CASTLGEEDTEAFF.

The V and J genes are TRBV18 and TRBJ1-3. CDR1 and CDR2 (germline): KGHSH, LQKENI. The CDR3 is made up of 15 amino acids. The CDR3: CASSPRTDSGNTIYF.

This chain joins TRBV7-6 and TRBJ1-4; with no DNA, the TCRdb D assignment of TRBD1 cannot be verified. Germline V lookup: CDR1 SGHVS, CDR2 FNYEAQ. The CDR3 consists of 15 residues. The CDR3 sequence is CASSGRTHEGEKLFF. The entire variable domain, with the rest obtained from reference TRBV7-6 and TRBJ1-4, is as follows: GAGVSQSPRYKVTKRGQDVALRCDPISGHVSLYWYRQALGQGPEFLTYFNYEAQQDKSGLPNDRFSAERPEGSISTLTIQRTEQRDSAMYRCASSGRTHEGEKLFFGSGTQLSVL.

The rearrangement uses TRBV7-2 and TRBJ1-6. Germline V gives CDR1 SGHTA, CDR2 FQGNSA. The CDR3 is 13 residues long. The chain's CDR3 is CASSIKSNSPLHF.

J is TRBJ1-6 and V is TRBV7-3; TCRdb designates TRBD1, a call that cannot be tested without DNA. The CDR3 has 17 amino acids. Germline values: CDR1 SGHTA, CDR2 FQGTGA. The CDR3: CASSASGGQGNNSPLHF.

The rearrangement uses TRBV29-1 and TRBJ2-3; TCRdb proposes TRBD2, but this gene call is untestable without DNA. The CDR3 has 15 amino acids. Germline V gives CDR1 SQVTM, CDR2 ANQGSEA. CDR3: CSVAGTSGGTDTQYF.

The genes are TRBV3-1 and TRBJ1-1. CDR3 length: 14 residues. Germline CDR1 and CDR2: LGHDT and YNNKEL (reference sequence). CDR3 amino acids: CASSQEGRNTEAFF.

This chain uses TRBV7-3 with TRBJ2-1; the D call of TRBD2 rests on TCRdb alone, since no DNA is present to check it. Germline V lookup: CDR1 SGHTA, CDR2 FQGTGA. CDR3 length: 14 residues. CDR3 in amino acids: CASSLRGRANEQFF.

The CDR3 spells CASSTRTGGSYNEQFF. This chain joins TRBV7-9 and TRBJ2-1; no DNA is available, so the TRBD1 call from TCRdb remains unchecked. The CDR3 totals 16 residues. CDR1 SEHNR and CDR2 FQNEAQ come from the germline V gene (reference sequence).

This sequence joins TRBV20-1 and TRBJ2-3. The CDR3 loop spans 15 amino acids. Germline V lookup: CDR1 DFQATT, CDR2 SNEGSKA (reference sequence). CDR3 loop: CSAPQQLPSTDTQYF.

J is TRBJ2-3 and V is TRBV18. This CDR3 is built from 16 residues. CDR1 and CDR2 from the germline V gene are KGHSH and LQKENI. CDR3 sequence: CASSPQVASGTDTQYF. The whole variable domain, remainder taken from reference TRBV18 and TRBJ2-3, is NAGVMQNPRHLVRRRGQEARLRCSPMKGHSHVYWYRQLPEEGLKFMVYLQKENIIDESGMPKERFSAEFPKEGPSILRIQQVVRGDSAAYFCASSPQVASGTDTQYFGPGTRLTVL.

V gene TRBV20-1 combines with J gene TRBJ2-1; with no DNA, the TCRdb D assignment of TRBD2 cannot be verified. The CDR3 sequence is 14 residues long. Per the germline V gene, CDR1 is DFQATT and CDR2 is SNEGSKA (reference sequence). The CDR3 loop is CSAPPRLAGGEQFF.

The CDR3 sequence is CASSQDFRLNTGELFF. The chain joins TRBV4-3 to TRBJ2-2. The CDR3 has 16 residues. Germline loops: CDR1 LGHNA, CDR2 YSLEER.